Here is one T cell receptor delta chain with its context. Antigen specificity is unknown. V lost 3 bases to trimming and J lost 7 bases; unmatched junction nucleotides: 9. The CDR3 totals 14 residues. In germline, CDR1 is GEAIGNYY, CDR2 EKD. This specimen comes from a study of Vδ1+ human thymocytes. Overall study results and limits: Despite high sort purity, about 20% of thymic T cell receptor delta sequences were Vdelta2. Thymic TRG and TRD repertoires appeared highly polyclonal.

The template was reverse-transcribed extracted RNA. Multiplex PCR used pooled V-gene forward primers and a constant-region reverse primer to amplify CDR3s. TCRdb redid the clone calls on the multiplex PCR reads with CATT. In the table there are tens of thousands of delta-chain clones, more than 13% of which are singletons. This receptor was taken from a girl in the first two years of life who had congenital heart surgery. The sequencing sample was made of Vdelta1+ gamma-delta thymocytes from the thymus. Stated subset: FACS-sorted CD3+ TCRalphabeta- TCRVdelta1+ TCRVdelta2- thymocytes. The V call is TRDV2, the J call TRDJ1; 8 bases agree with TRDD3. CDR3 loop: CACDLWDTSAKLIF. CDR3 nucleotide sequence: TGTGCCTGTGACTTATGGGATACGTCGGCTAAACTCATCTTT.